This T cell receptor beta chain comes out of a study of OX40 agonist ivuxolimab in advanced cancers. V gave up 7 bases and J gave up 4 bases; unmatched junction bases: 15. The germline gives CDR1 LNHDA, CDR2 SQIVND (reference sequence). This CDR3 comprises 16 residues. This clone was recorded a few times. The assay was immunoSEQ multiplex PCR, and TCRdb's table has in-frame clones only and misses some. The sample contains about 95,000 clones, approximately 92% of which appear only once. The sample consisted of CD4+ or CD8+ T cells sorted from blood, taken in a trial of the OX40 agonist ivuxolimab. The sequence derives from an adult with an advanced solid tumor such as melanoma, head and neck, liver or kidney cancer. The chain combines TRBV19 with TRBJ1-2; 7 positions agree with TRBD1. Written as DNA, the CDR3 is TGTGCCAGTAATTTAGGGACCGGGACAGCGAGCTATGGCTACACCTTC. This translates into CASNLGTGTASYGYTF.